This T cell receptor beta chain was recorded in a study of cytomegalovirus exposure and HLA in healthy donors (dated by TCRdb to 2016 to 2017). Describing the broader study: An earlier analysis of approximately 590 of the donors reported approximately 300 Gb of sequence data and roughly 100 million unique TCR beta sequences from about 179 million T cells. About 300 gigabases of sequencing data and about 92 million unique TCR sequences made up an early release that covered 640 HLA-typed donors. Among the approximately 400 genotyped donors, approximately 82% belonged to the genetic ancestry cluster associated with self-reported Caucasian donors. The study aimed to test whether signatures of past pathogen exposure could be identified by cataloging public T cell receptors. Using immunosequencing, the study profiled T cell repertoires from 640 or so subjects and related those repertoires to cytomegalovirus serostatus. A separate validation cohort of 90 to 150 different subjects was used in addition to the roughly 670-subject first cohort. To predict cytomegalovirus infection status, the study combined high-throughput TCR immunosequencing, statistical association of individual TCRs with disease status, and machine learning. In a later analysis, previously published TCR beta repertoires from 550 to 700 donors were re-analyzed and high-resolution HLA genotyping was added so that TCR occurrence patterns could be studied. Rather than using new phenotypic data, the later analysis identified candidate immune exposures from TCR beta sequences and from how often those sequences occurred across donors. An earlier analysis of about 620 of the donors applied high-throughput TCR beta sequencing to assess whether each TCR beta V gene segment acted as functional or pseudogenic. Alongside the repertoire data, information on donor age, sex, ethnicity and CMV serostatus was compiled. A later genetic analysis used genome-wide SNP genotypes for about three fifths of the 666 donors, treating that subset as a discovery cohort. Every repertoire in the discovery cohort had been generated on one and the same sequencing platform. HLA typing covered class I and class II loci at four-digit resolution. Typing coverage differed by locus: A, B, C, DRB1 and DQB1 were typed in roughly 620-630 donors, DQA1 in about 500, DPA1 in around 610, and DPB1 in roughly 450. Several DR-DQ haplotypes were treated as single units for association and clustering because of strong linkage in the cohort. Among approximately 370 genotyped donors of the cohort, an average of around 220,000 unique TCR beta nucleotide sequences was sequenced per donor, of which about 20% were non-productive. What the study reported, not specific to this receptor: According to a later analysis, parvovirus B19, influenza, CMV and Epstein-Barr virus appeared linked to several top co-occurrence clusters. A few of the identified cytomegalovirus-associated TCR beta chains were confirmed in vitro to be specific for cytomegalovirus antigens. Correlated functional status among segregating V segments might reflect linkage disequilibrium, but an unknown experimental factor could not be ruled out. HLA typing was unavailable for some donors at each locus, so association tests used only the typed subset. Broadly in line with IMGT annotations, most TCR beta V segments showed up in productive rearrangements about 87% or about 30% of the time in an earlier analysis of around 600 of the donors. According to a later genetic analysis, donors in an Asian-associated ancestry cluster had fewer N-insertions in productive TCRs than the approximately 650-donor mean. According to a later analysis, most CMV-associated TCR beta chains appeared to be HLA-restricted, and the HLA associations seemed to be driven largely by CMV exposure. Most TCR sequences were seen in very few donors, while some public TCRs were found in many individuals. The only immune exposure information available for the cohort was CMV serostatus. The earlier analysis of a few hundred of the donors excluded roughly 17 rarely observed V segments, including chromosome 9 orphons, because counts were too low. The sequencing pipeline was judged likely to have produced a cluster of highly shared sequence variants as a technical artifact. The classifier was reported to diagnose cytomegalovirus status with high specificity and sensitivity in both the original and validation cohorts. In a later analysis, the rate of TCR association differed among HLA loci, with DRB1 alleles having the most associated TCRs and HLA-C alleles having the fewest. The authors suggested that the approach could potentially be generalized to other disease states and immunological phenotypes. Specific HLA alleles were associated with over 15,000 TCR beta sequences at a false discovery rate of 0.05 in a later analysis. A later genetic analysis associated a missense DCLRE1C variant with V-gene and J-gene trimming of TCR beta chains, and an independent cohort replicated the association. The presence/absence analyses assumed that sequencing depth was roughly uniform across donors, and that assumption may not be true. Some IMGT-functional V segments, including TRBV6-2 and TRBV6-3, could not be distinguished by the 87-base-pair reads and were therefore excluded. In a later analysis, HLA-associated TCR beta chains were found to be more clonally expanded and to have lower generation probabilities than equally common non-associated chains. In the study, 150 to 200 TCR beta chains were listed as associated with cytomegalovirus. A further reported finding was that TCR beta sequences accurately predicted the HLA-A and HLA-B alleles for most subjects in the first cohort. Only TCR beta chains were sequenced in this cohort, and the absence of alpha or paired-chain data limited detectable features. When HLA alleles, especially DR and DQ, strongly co-occurred, attributing TCR associations to individual alleles was difficult.

The cohort comprised fewer than 750 healthy bone marrow donors. Cohort members were all nominally healthy when sampled, although unrecorded immune exposures were likely present. The donor was CMV seronegative and belonged to the group of more than 300 seronegative cohort members. Each donor provided a peripheral blood sample, and peripheral blood mononuclear cells were used for TCR beta sequencing. Genomic DNA was extracted from the blood cell samples with the Qiagen DNeasy Blood Extraction Kit. The CDR3 covers 14 residues, taking in both the cysteine and the phenylalanine. This entry keeps only the CDR3 DNA: 42 bases, framed from base 1. Trimming accounts for 6 bases at V and 6 bases at J, while the number of junction bases matched to no gene is 10. Sequences MNHEY (CDR1) and SMNVEV (CDR2) are obtained from the germline V gene (reference sequence). Libraries were constructed by the immunoSEQ multiplex PCR assay. The multiplex PCR relied on a mix of 60 forward primers for TCR Vbeta segments and 13 reverse primers for TCR Jbeta segments. Amplification of the CDR3 region of rearranged TCR beta genes was performed with a multiplex PCR assay on genomic DNA. The amplified TCR beta libraries were sequenced on the Illumina HiSeq System as 87-base-pair reads. On the authors' methods: A later analysis tallied around 87 million unique TCR beta chains across the 640 or so repertoires, and around 12 million of those chains were shared by two or more donors. Raw reads were error-corrected and collapsed into unique sequences with a nearest-neighbor algorithm that merged closely related sequences to remove PCR and sequencing errors. CDR3 sequences were aligned to IMGT reference sequences to assign V, D and J gene segments. Each retained sequence needed at least a six-nucleotide match to both a V gene segment and a J gene segment. A rearrangement counted as productive if the CDR3 had no stop codons and remained in frame with V and J, and every other rearrangement counted as non-productive. CDR3 was defined by IMGT convention, running from the second conserved V-encoded cysteine to the conserved J-encoded phenylalanine. The earlier analysis of 550 to 650 of the donors excluded any sequence lacking an unambiguous match to a single V gene segment. In an earlier analysis of about 590 of the donors, a V segment was called functional when productive rearrangements were above 56.7%, and segregating when the standard deviation between donors exceeded 5%. A statistical classification framework was built to diagnose cytomegalovirus status from the catalog of TCR beta chain sequences. In a later analysis, TCR nucleotide sequences were compared against IMGT/GENE-DB human TR gene sequences so that V and J genes could be assigned. A later analysis assigned CDR3 sequences and most-parsimonious VDJ recombination scenarios with the TCRdist pipeline. In a later analysis, each TCR beta chain was defined by its CDR3 amino acid sequence together with its V-gene family, and reads lacking a unique V-gene family were excluded. In a later analysis, a few hundred highly shared, low-generation-probability nucleotide sequences were removed to address suspected cross-contamination and a sequencing artifact. For each public chain, a later analysis derived a clonal expansion index from normalized ranks of inferred template counts within each repertoire. In a later analysis, generation probabilities were computed using a VDJ recombination model fitted to out-of-frame rearrangements, and the results were checked against IGoR. A later analysis scored TCR-TCR, TCR-HLA and TCR-CMV co-occurrence with hypergeometric tests, applying a repertoire-size bias correction to TCR pairs. False discovery rates were estimated in a later analysis by permuting HLA or CMV assignments 20 times. A later analysis grouped co-occurring TCRs with DBSCAN, adding TCRdist sequence similarity when clustering within HLA-allele-positive subsets. Repertoires with fewer than 30,000 or more than 120,000 public chains, plus five repertoires with anomalous nucleotide sharing, were excluded from co-occurrence clustering. What TCRdb holds here is the immuneACCESS table cut down to in-frame rearrangements. Part of the clones is not present; checked against another copy, under half of the missing clones reflect an unresolved V gene, and the others are unexplained. Clone size and the V and J calls come from that table; the DNA yielded D and trimming. This sample gives 100,000 to 140,000 clones in total; 55% to 85% of them show up just once. The top ten hold 7% to 8% of the sample.

As to this clone: No cognate antigen has been identified for it. Base qualities are not provided; no much larger clone lies one nucleotide away.

The sequence links TRBV27 to TRBJ2-7, with 8 bases in between that match TRBD1. Material for sequencing was PBMCs. The sequence derives from a man in his thirties or forties in good health and CMV-seronegative. The CDR3 sequence is CASRAIPGTGEQYF. In nucleotide form, the sequence is TGTGCCAGCAGGGCAATTCCGGGGACAGGCGAGCAGTACTTC.